This entry concerns a single T cell receptor (beta chain). This sample also contains other DNA sequences that code for the same CDR3. How the authors handled the data: Amplified reference gene primers provided the basis for estimating nucleated cell counts. Sequenced by immunoSEQ multiplex PCR; TCRdb stores in-frame clones only, minus some. V, J and clone size are taken as reported in that table, and D and trimming were inferred from the DNA itself. This sample has some 230,000 clones, with approximately 80% found just once. This entry belongs to a study of blood T cell repertoires in COVID-19. V was clipped by 1 base and J by 2 bases, with 3 bases between them. This CDR3 region has 13 residues. Germline CDR1 is SGHNT and CDR2 is YENEEA.

This sequence originates from a woman between 45 and 60 years old with acute or convalescent COVID-19. Sequencing used peripheral blood. The chain recombines TRBV11-3 with TRBJ1-3, with D unresolved. The chain's CDR3 is CASSLGAGNTIYF. CDR3 coding DNA: TGTGCCAGCAGCTTAGGCGCTGGAAACACCATATATTTT.